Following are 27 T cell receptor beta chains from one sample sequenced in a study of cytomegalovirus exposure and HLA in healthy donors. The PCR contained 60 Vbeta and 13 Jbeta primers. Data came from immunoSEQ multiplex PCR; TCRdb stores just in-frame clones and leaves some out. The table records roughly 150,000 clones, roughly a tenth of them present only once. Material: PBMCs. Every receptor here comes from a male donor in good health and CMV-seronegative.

CDR3 amino acids: CSETVNYGYTF. The CDR3 DNA follows: TGCAGTGAAACTGTGAACTATGGCTACACCTTC. The V call is TRBV20-1, the J call TRBJ1-2; D remains unclear. Trimming cost V 7 bases and J 2 bases, with 8 bases left between them. The CDR3 runs 11 residues. The germline V gene encodes CDR1 DFQATT and CDR2 SNEGSKA (reference sequence).

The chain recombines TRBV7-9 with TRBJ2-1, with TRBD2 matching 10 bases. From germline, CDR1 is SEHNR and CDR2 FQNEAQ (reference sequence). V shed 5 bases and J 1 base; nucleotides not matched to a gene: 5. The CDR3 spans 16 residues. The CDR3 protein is CASSRLAGGSYNEQFF. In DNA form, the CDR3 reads TGTGCCAGCAGCCGATTAGCGGGAGGATCCTACAATGAGCAGTTCTTC. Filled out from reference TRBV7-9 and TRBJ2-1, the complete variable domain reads DTGVSQNPRHKITKRGQNVTFRCDPISEHNRLYWYRQTLGQGPEFLTYFQNEAQLEKSRLLSDRFSAERPKGSFSTLEIQRTEQGDSAMYLCASSRLAGGSYNEQFFGPGTRLTVL.

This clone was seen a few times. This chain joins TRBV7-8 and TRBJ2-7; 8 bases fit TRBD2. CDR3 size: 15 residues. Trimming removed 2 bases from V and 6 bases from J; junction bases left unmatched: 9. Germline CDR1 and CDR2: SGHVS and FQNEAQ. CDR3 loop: CASSLSPLAGGEQYF. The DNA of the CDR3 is TGTGCCAGCAGCTTATCACCTCTAGCGGGCGGCGAGCAGTACTTC.

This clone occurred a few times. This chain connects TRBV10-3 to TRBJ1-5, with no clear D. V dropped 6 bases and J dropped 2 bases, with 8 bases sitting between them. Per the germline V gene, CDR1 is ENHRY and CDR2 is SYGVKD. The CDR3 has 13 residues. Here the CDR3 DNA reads TGTGCCATCAGGGACTCGGGCAATCAGCCCCAGCATTTT. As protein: CAIRDSGNQPQHF.

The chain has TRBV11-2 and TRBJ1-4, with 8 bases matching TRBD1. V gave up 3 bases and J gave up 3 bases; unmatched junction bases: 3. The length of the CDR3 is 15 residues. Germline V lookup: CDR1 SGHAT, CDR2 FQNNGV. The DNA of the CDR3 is TGTGCCAGCAGCTTTGGACAGGGACCTAATGAAAAACTGTTTTTT. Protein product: CASSFGQGPNEKLFF.

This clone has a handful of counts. This chain's CDR3 is CASSPGQGVPGANVLTF. Written as DNA, the CDR3 is TGTGCCAGCAGTCCGGGACAGGGGGTCCCTGGGGCCAACGTCCTGACTTTC. The chain carries TRBV28 and TRBJ2-6; the match to TRBD1 covers 11 bases. After removal of 5 bases from V and 2 bases from J, the junction contained 5 bases not matched to a gene. This CDR3 is built from 17 residues. CDR1 and CDR2 (germline): MDHEN, SYDVKM.

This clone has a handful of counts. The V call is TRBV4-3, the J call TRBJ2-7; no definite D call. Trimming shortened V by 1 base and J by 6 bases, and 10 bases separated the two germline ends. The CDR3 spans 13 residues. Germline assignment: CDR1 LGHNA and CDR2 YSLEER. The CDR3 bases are TGCGCCAGCAGCCAAGCACAGCCTACCGAGCAGTACTTC. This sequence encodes CASSQAQPTEQYF.

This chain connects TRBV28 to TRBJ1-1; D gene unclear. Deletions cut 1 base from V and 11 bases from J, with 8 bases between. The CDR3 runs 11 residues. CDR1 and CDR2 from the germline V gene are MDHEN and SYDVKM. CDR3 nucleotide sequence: TGTGCCAGCAGTTTATCTCACTGGGCTTTCTTT. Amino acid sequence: CASSLSHWAFF.

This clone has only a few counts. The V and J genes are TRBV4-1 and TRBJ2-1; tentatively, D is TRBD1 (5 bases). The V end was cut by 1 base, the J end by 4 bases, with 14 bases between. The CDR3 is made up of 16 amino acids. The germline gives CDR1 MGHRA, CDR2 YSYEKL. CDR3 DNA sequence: TGCGCCAGCAGCCAAGTAGGCAGGGAAATTTACAATGAGCAGTTCTTC. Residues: CASSQVGREIYNEQFF.

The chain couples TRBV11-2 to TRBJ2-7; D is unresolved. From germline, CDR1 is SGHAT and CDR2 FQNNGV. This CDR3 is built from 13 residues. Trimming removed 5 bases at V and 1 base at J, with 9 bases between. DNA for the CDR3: TGTGCCAGCAGCGACGACACGTCCTACGAGCAGTACTTC. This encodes CASSDDTSYEQYF.

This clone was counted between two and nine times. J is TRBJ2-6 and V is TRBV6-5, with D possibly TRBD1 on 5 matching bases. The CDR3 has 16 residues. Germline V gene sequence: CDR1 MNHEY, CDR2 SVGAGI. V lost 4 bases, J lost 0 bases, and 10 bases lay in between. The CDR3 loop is CASSSTGYSGANVLTF. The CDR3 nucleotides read TGTGCCAGCAGTTCAACAGGATACTCTGGGGCCAACGTCCTGACTTTC.

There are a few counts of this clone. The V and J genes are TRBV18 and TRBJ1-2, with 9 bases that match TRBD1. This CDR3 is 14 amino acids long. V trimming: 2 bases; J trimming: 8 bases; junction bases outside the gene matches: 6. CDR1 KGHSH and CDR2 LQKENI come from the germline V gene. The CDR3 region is CASSPGGTGNGYTF. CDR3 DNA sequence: TGTGCCAGCTCACCAGGGGGGACAGGGAACGGCTACACCTTC.

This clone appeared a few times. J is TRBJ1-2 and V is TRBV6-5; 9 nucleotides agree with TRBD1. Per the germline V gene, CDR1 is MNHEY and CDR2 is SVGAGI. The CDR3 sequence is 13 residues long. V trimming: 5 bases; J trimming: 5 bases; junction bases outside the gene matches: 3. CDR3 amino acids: CASSGDRGYGYTF. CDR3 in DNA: TGTGCCAGCAGTGGCGACAGGGGGTATGGCTACACCTTC.

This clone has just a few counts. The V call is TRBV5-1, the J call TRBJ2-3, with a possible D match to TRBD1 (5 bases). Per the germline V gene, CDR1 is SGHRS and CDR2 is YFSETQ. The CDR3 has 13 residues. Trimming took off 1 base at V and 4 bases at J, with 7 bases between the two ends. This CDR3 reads CASSLPGSDTQYF. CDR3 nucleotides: TGCGCCAGCAGCTTGCCAGGGTCAGATACGCAGTATTTT.

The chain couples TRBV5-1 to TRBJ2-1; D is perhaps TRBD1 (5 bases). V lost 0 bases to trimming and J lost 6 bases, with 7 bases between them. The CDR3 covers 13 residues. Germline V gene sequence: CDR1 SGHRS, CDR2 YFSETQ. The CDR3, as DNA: TGCGCCAGCAGCTTGGTTCAGGGCAATGAGCAGTTCTTC. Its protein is CASSLVQGNEQFF.

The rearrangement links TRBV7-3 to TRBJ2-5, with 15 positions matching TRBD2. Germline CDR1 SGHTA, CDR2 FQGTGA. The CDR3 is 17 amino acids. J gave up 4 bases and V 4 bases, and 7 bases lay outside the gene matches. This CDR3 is CASSSGLAGGRGETQYF. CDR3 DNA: TGTGCCAGCAGCTCCGGACTAGCGGGGGGGCGGGGAGAGACCCAGTACTTC.

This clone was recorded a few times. CDR3 DNA: TGTGCCAGCAGTTCCGCCCTCCGGGACAGAGGCACTGAAGCTTTCTTT. Translation: CASSSALRDRGTEAFF. The rearrangement joins TRBV28 to TRBJ1-1; 7 nucleotides agree with TRBD1. Germline V gene lookup returns CDR1 MDHEN and CDR2 SYDVKM. CDR3 length equals 16 residues. Trimming took 4 bases from V and 4 from J; bases not matched to a gene: 12.

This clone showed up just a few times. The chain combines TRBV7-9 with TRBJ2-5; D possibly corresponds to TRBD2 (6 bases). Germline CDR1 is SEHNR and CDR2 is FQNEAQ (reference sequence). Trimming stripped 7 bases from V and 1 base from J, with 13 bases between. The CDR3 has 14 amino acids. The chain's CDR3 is CASNSDYFQETQYF. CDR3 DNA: TGTGCCAGCAACTCGGACTATTTCCAAGAGACCCAGTACTTC.

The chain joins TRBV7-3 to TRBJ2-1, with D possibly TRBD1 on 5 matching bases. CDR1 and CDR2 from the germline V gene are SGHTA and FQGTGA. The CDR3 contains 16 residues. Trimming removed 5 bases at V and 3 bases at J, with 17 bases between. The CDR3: CASSETLTAYYNEQFF. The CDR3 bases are TGTGCCAGCAGCGAGACTTTGACAGCTTACTACAATGAGCAGTTCTTC.

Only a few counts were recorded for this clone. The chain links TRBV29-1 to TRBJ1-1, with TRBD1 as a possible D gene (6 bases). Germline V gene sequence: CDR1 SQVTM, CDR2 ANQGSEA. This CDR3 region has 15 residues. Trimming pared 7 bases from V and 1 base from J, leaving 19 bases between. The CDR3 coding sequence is TGCAGCGGCCAAGGGAGGGGGGGGCCGAACACTGAAGCTTTCTTT. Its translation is CSGQGRGGPNTEAFF.

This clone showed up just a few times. As DNA, the CDR3 is TGTGCCAGCAGTTTAAGGGCAGGGGTTCCCTACGAGCAGTACTTC. It specifies CASSLRAGVPYEQYF. This chain uses TRBV28 with TRBJ2-7; D perhaps matches TRBD1 (6 bases). CDR3 length: 15 amino acids. The germline V gene has CDR1 MDHEN and CDR2 SYDVKM. V dropped 2 bases and J dropped 2 bases, with 13 bases sitting between them.

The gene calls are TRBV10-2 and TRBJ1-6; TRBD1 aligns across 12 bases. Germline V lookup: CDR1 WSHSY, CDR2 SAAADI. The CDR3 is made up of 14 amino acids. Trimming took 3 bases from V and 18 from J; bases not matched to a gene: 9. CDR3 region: CASSDAGTGGSAHF. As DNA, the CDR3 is TGCGCCAGCAGTGACGCCGGGACAGGGGGCAGCGCCCACTTT.

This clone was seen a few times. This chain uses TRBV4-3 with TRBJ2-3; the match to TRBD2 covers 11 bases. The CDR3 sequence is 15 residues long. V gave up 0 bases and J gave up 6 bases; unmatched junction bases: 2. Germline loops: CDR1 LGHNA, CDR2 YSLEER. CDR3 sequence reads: CASSQDSSGRDTQYF. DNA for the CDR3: TGCGCCAGCAGCCAAGATTCTAGCGGGAGGGATACGCAGTATTTT.

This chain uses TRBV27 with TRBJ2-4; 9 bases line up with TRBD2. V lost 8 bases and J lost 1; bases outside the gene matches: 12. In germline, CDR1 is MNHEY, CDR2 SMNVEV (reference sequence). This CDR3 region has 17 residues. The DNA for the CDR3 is TGTGCCAGCGCCGGACTAGCGTGGGGTAGCGCCAAAAACATTCAGTACTTC. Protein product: CASAGLAWGSAKNIQYF.

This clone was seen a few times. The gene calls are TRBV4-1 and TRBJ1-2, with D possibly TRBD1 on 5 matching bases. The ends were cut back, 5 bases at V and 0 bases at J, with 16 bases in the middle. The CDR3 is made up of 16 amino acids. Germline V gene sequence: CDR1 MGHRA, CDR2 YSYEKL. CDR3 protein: CASSERWGEANYGYTF. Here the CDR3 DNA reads TGCGCCAGCAGCGAGAGATGGGGGGAAGCTAACTATGGCTACACCTTC.

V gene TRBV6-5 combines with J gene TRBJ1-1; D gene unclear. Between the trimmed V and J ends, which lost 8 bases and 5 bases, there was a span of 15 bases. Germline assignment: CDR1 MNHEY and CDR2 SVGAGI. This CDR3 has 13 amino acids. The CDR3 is CASAPSGWTEAFF. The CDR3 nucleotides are TGTGCCAGCGCCCCCTCAGGATGGACTGAAGCTTTCTTT.

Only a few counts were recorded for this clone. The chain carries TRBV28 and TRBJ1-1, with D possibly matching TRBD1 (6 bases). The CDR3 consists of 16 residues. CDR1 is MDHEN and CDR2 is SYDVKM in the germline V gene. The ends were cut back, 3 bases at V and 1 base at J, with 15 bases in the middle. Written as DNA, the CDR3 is TGTGCCAGCAGTTTTGGGGTGGGCAGGGGGAACACTGAAGCTTTCTTT. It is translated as CASSFGVGRGNTEAFF.